The clone carrying this T cell receptor beta chain was counted between two and nine times. Using RNA transcripts as the source, TCR beta CDR3 regions were amplified. The TCR CDR3 was amplified in a first-round RT-PCR using the HTBI primer set. TCRdb redid the calling of the multiplex PCR reads with MiXCR, one entry per CDR3 protein. The sample contains under 350,000 distinct CDR3 sequences, roughly 21% of which appear only once. This entry belongs to a study of T cells in Graves' hyperthyroidism and ophthalmopathy. Study-level information: Before any treatment, at initial diagnosis, peripheral blood was collected.

Germline V CDR1 and CDR2: SGHDN, FVKESK. Trimming pared 3 bases from V and 0 bases from J, leaving 10 bases between. The CDR3 spans 15 residues. Stability of Graves' hyperthyroidism was defined as absent ophthalmopathy progression within 18 months. Those patients with uncontrolled infection, other autoimmune disease, pregnancy or lactation were excluded. This sequence originates from a woman aged 45-65 years with Graves' hyperthyroidism. The chain employs TRBV14 and TRBJ2-3; D is possibly TRBD1 or TRBD2 (5 bases each). Sequenced: blood. CDR3 residues: CASSQVGGSTDTQYF. DNA of the CDR3: TGTGCCAGCAGCCAGGTTGGGGGTAGCACAGATACGCAGTATTTT.